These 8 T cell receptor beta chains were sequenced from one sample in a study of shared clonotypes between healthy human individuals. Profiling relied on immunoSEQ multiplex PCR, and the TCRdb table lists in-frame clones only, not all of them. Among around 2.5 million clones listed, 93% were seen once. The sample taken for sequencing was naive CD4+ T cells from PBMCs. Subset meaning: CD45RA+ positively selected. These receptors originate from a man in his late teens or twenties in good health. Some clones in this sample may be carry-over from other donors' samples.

CDR3 in DNA: TGTGCCAGCAGGTCGGACAGGGCCAATTCACCCCTCCACTTT. It yields the protein CASRSDRANSPLHF. The V gene is TRBV25-1, the J gene TRBJ1-6; 8 bases align to TRBD1. The length of the CDR3 is 14 residues. Germline loops: CDR1 MGHDK, CDR2 SYGVNS. With 6 bases clipped from V and 7 bases from J, the junction kept 5 bases outside the gene matches.

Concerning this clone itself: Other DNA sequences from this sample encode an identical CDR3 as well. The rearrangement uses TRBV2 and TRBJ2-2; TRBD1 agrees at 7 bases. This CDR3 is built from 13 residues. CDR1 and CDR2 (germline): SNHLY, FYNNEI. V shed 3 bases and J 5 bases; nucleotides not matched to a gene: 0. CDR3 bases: TGTGCCAGCAGTGACAGGGGGACCGGGGAGCTGTTTTTT. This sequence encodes CASSDRGTGELFF.

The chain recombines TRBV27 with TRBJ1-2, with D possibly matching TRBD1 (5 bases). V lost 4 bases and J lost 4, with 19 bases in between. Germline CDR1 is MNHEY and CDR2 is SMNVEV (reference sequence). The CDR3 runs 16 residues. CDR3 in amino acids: CASSSGSRDSLYGYTF. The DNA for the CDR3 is TGTGCCAGCAGTTCCGGGAGCCGGGACTCCCTCTATGGCTACACCTTC.

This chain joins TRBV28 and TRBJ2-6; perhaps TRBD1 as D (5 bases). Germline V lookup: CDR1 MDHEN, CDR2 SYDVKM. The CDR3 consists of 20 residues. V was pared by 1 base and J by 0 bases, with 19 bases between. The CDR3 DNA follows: TGTGCCAGCAGTTTATATAGTGCCCACCCAGGGAACTCTGGGGCCAACGTCCTGACTTTC. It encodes CASSLYSAHPGNSGANVLTF.

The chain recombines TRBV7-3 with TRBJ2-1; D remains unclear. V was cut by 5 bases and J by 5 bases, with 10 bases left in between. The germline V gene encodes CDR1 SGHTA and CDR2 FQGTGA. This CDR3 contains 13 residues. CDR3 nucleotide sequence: TGTGCCAGCAGCGTCCAAGGAAACAATGAGCAGTTCTTC. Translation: CASSVQGNNEQFF.

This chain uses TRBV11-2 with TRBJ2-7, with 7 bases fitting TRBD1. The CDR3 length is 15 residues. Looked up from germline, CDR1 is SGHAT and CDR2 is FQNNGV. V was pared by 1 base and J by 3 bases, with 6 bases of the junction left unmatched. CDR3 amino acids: CASSLVRGTDYEQYF. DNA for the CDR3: TGTGCCAGCAGCTTAGTTAGGGGGACAGACTACGAGCAGTACTTC.

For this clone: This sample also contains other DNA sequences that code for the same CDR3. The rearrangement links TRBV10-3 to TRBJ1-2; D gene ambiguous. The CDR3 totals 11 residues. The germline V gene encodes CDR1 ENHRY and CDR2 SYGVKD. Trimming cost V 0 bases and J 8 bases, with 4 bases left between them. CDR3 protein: CAISESGGYTF. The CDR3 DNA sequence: TGTGCCATCAGTGAGTCTGGGGGCTACACCTTC.

CDR3 sequence: CASGLAARGGRQYF. As DNA, the CDR3 is TGTGCTAGTGGTTTGGCGGCTCGGGGCGGGAGACAGTATTTT. This rearrangement joins TRBV12-5 to TRBJ2-3; TRBD2 aligns across 7 bases. Germline V gene data show CDR1 as LGHNT and CDR2 as FRNRAP. The ends lost 1 base at V and 12 bases at J; junction bases unmatched: 10. This CDR3 has 14 amino acids.